This TCR beta chain was recorded in a study of human T cells and chemical hapten exposure. Overall study: Sensitization involved placing 2% DPC onto a roughly 2 cm by roughly 2 cm region of upper inner arm skin.

Germline trimming cut 4 bases from V and 1 base from J; bases unmatched to any gene: 9. CDR1 and CDR2 (germline): LGHNA, YNFKEQ. The CDR3 contains 16 residues. Study results and caveats: TCRs whose frequency exceeded 1 in 1000 remained the same following DPC sensitization.

Individual cDNA molecules received unique molecular identifiers in the library. MiXCR, applied by TCRdb to the RACE reads, yields one record per CDR3 protein. The sample contains 50,000 to 65,000 distinct CDR3 sequences, approximately 11% of which appear only once. Time point in this sample: pre-sensitization, week 0. The treatment here: therapeutic diphenylcyclopropenone sensitization with weekly scalp DPC. Comment on this clonotype: Its antigen is unknown.

The source of this sequence is a middle-aged woman with alopecia areata. Some clones in this sample may be carry-over from other donors' samples. Source: whole blood, taken in connection with sensitization to the hapten diphenylcyclopropenone (DPC). This rearrangement joins TRBV4-2 to TRBJ1-1; 7 nucleotides match TRBD1. CDR3 nucleotides: TGTGCCAGCAGCCCTGTCGAGGGGGCGGGGAACACTGAAGCTTTCTTT. Protein product: CASSPVEGAGNTEAFF.